This passage covers 21 T cell receptor beta chains from one sample sequenced in a study of T cell responses to AZD1222 COVID-19 vaccine. Sequencing used immunoSEQ multiplex PCR; TCRdb keeps in-frame clones, though not all of them. This sample yields around 200,000 clones, of which 88% are seen a single time; roughly 25% belongs to the top ten. The sample in question was peripheral blood, obtained 28 days after the second AZD1222 dose. These receptors originate from an adult who received the AZD1222 COVID-19 vaccine.

In this sample, this clone turned up once. V gene TRBV7-9 combines with J gene TRBJ2-7, with 7 positions matching TRBD2. Germline CDR1 reads SEHNR; CDR2 reads FQNEAQ (reference sequence). CDR3 length equals 16 residues. With 7 bases clipped from V and 2 bases from J, the junction kept 14 bases outside the gene matches. The CDR3 DNA reads as TGTGCCAGCACTCCCTCTTTGGCGGGAGCGACCTACGAGCAGTACTTC. It translates to CASTPSLAGATYEQYF.

Details on this clone: Other DNA sequences in this specimen translate into the identical CDR3. The V gene is TRBV20-1, the J gene TRBJ2-3; D remains ambiguous. Germline lookup yields CDR1 DFQATT and CDR2 SNEGSKA (reference sequence). V lost 3 bases and J 5 bases, leaving 6 bases between the germline ends. The CDR3 has 11 amino acids. CDR3 sequence reads: CSASSVDTQYF. CDR3 bases: TGCAGTGCTAGTTCAGTAGATACGCAGTATTTT.

This chain joins TRBV9 and TRBJ1-2; TRBD1 aligns across 9 bases. Germline V gene data show CDR1 as SGDLS and CDR2 as YYNGEE. The CDR3 extends over 14 amino acids. V shed 4 bases, J shed 4 bases, and the junction held 5 bases outside the gene matches. This chain's CDR3 is CASSPGTGSYGYTF. CDR3 DNA sequence: TGTGCCAGCAGCCCGGGGACAGGGAGCTATGGCTACACCTTC.

This rearrangement joins TRBV20-1 to TRBJ2-1, with D tentatively TRBD1 (5 bases). The CDR3 is made up of 14 amino acids. V dropped 3 bases and J dropped 0 bases, with 9 bases sitting between them. Germline CDR1 reads DFQATT; CDR2 reads SNEGSKA (reference sequence). CDR3 coding DNA: TGCAGTGCTAGTGGGGCTAGCTCCTACAATGAGCAGTTCTTC. Protein sequence: CSASGASSYNEQFF.

This clone was found once. CDR3 bases: TGTGCCAGCACCACCAAGATAACTGAAGCTTTCTTT. It translates to CASTTKITEAFF. The V call is TRBV28, the J call TRBJ1-1; D gene uncertain. CDR1 MDHEN and CDR2 SYDVKM come from the germline V gene. This CDR3 contains 12 residues. The germline V and J ends were trimmed by 7 bases and 5 bases, with 11 bases remaining between them.

This chain connects TRBV3-1 (or the pseudogene TRBV3-2) to TRBJ1-4; the match to TRBD1 covers 8 bases. V trimming: 4 bases; J trimming: 6 bases; junction bases outside the gene matches: 19. From germline, CDR1 is LGHDT and CDR2 YNNKEL (reference sequence). CDR3 length: 19 amino acids. The CDR3 loop is CASSLGAGQALRRDEKLFF. The CDR3 DNA is TGTGCCAGCAGCCTGGGGGCGGGACAGGCCCTTAGAAGGGATGAAAAACTGTTTTTT.

The chain couples TRBV12-3 or TRBV12-4 to TRBJ2-2; TRBD1 might be the D (5 bases). With 7 bases removed from V and 4 bases from J, the gap between germline ends came to 7 bases. CDR3 length equals 12 residues. The CDR3, as DNA: TGTGCCAGCATCAGGGTCACCGGGGAGCTGTTTTTT. Protein: CASIRVTGELFF.

The J gene is TRBJ2-7, the V gene TRBV6-6, with 9 bases aligning to TRBD2. The trim removed 2 bases at V and 7 bases at J, leaving 9 bases unmatched. Germline V gives CDR1 MNHNY, CDR2 SVGAGI (reference sequence). The CDR3 is made up of 15 amino acids. CDR3 protein: CASSYRASGITEQYF. CDR3 coding DNA: TGTGCCAGCAGTTACAGGGCTAGCGGGATAACGGAGCAGTACTTC.

The chain joins TRBV29-1 to TRBJ2-5, with TRBD1 matching over 7 bases. Per germline, CDR1 SQVTM and CDR2 ANQGSEA. Trimming at V came to 8 bases and at J to 5 bases, leaving 5 bases not matched to a gene. The length of the CDR3 is 11 residues. The DNA of the CDR3 is TGCAGCCTAAGGGGGCCCGAGACCCAGTACTTC. Its translation: CSLRGPETQYF.

V gene TRBV4-2 combines with J gene TRBJ2-2; a weak D match, TRBD2 (5 bases). The CDR3 covers 15 residues. Trimming shortened V by 0 bases and J by 8 bases, and 13 bases separated the two germline ends. The germline V gene has CDR1 LGHNA and CDR2 YNFKEQ. The CDR3 sequence is CASSQDRLPAGELFF. CDR3 nucleotides: TGTGCCAGCAGCCAAGATCGACTACCAGCGGGGGAGCTGTTTTTT.

V is TRBV7-3 and J is TRBJ2-6; D uncertain. The CDR3 covers 14 residues. V lost 1 base and J 9 bases, leaving 10 bases between the germline ends. Per the germline V gene, CDR1 is SGHTA and CDR2 is FQGTGA. The CDR3 is CASSLNSQSNVLTF. The DNA for the CDR3 is TGTGCCAGCAGCTTAAATTCCCAGAGCAACGTCCTGACTTTC.

Only a few counts were recorded for this clone. V is TRBV19 and J is TRBJ1-1, with a weak D call TRBD1 (5 bases). Germline V CDR1 and CDR2: LNHDA, SQIVND (reference sequence). The V end was cut by 2 bases, the J end by 11 bases, with 18 bases between. This CDR3 contains 14 residues. The CDR3 spells CASSIRGGAPWAFF. In DNA, the CDR3 is TGTGCCAGTAGTATAAGGGGCGGGGCCCCCTGGGCTTTCTTT.

This clone occurred a few times. The V and J genes are TRBV28 and TRBJ1-4, with a weak D call TRBD1 (6 bases). Germline V CDR1 and CDR2: MDHEN, SYDVKM. V was shortened by 7 bases and J by 10 bases, with 22 bases between the two germline ends. The CDR3 loop spans 15 amino acids. The CDR3 bases are TGTGCCAGCACATTCAGACAGGTTGGACGTGGAAAACTGTTTTTT. Its translation: CASTFRQVGRGKLFF.

The chain joins TRBV28 to TRBJ2-7; D might be TRBD1 (5 bases). CDR1 MDHEN and CDR2 SYDVKM come from the germline V gene. Trimming shortened V by 7 bases and J by 2 bases, and 12 bases separated the two germline ends. This CDR3 contains 13 residues. The CDR3 is CASTGQGPYEQYF. DNA for the CDR3: TGTGCCAGCACAGGCCAGGGCCCCTACGAGCAGTACTTC.

This clone is a singleton in its sample. V and J are TRBV4-1 and TRBJ1-3; 7 bases fit TRBD1. With V trimmed by 4 bases and J by 6 bases, 9 bases remained unmatched. The CDR3 is 15 amino acids. Per the germline V gene, CDR1 is MGHRA and CDR2 is YSYEKL. The CDR3 spells CASSLRQGYENTIYF. The DNA for the CDR3 is TGCGCCAGCAGCCTAAGACAGGGATACGAAAACACCATATATTTT.

This clone was seen only once. This CDR3 is CAIRSTVNSTDTQYF. The CDR3, as DNA: TGTGCCATCAGATCGACGGTAAATAGCACAGATACGCAGTATTTT. This chain connects TRBV10-3 to TRBJ2-3, with D unresolved. Germline CDR1 reads ENHRY; CDR2 reads SYGVKD. The length of the CDR3 is 15 residues. V was cut by 6 bases and J by 0 bases, with 13 bases left in between.

This chain links TRBV2 with TRBJ1-1; a possible D gene is TRBD1 (5 bases). V dropped 1 base and J dropped 0 bases, with 12 bases sitting between them. This CDR3 region has 16 residues. The germline V gene encodes CDR1 SNHLY and CDR2 FYNNEI. In nucleotides, the CDR3 is TGTGCCAGCAGTGAAGGGGGACGGAGGATGAACACTGAAGCTTTCTTT. It is translated as CASSEGGRRMNTEAFF.

This sequence joins TRBV6-2 or TRBV6-3 and TRBJ2-5; 9 bases align to TRBD1. Germline CDR1 MNHEY, CDR2 SVGEGT. V shed 5 bases and J 0 bases; nucleotides not matched to a gene: 7. The CDR3 covers 16 residues. The CDR3 loop reads CASSDIGTGNQETQYF. The DNA of the CDR3 is TGTGCCAGCAGTGACATAGGGACAGGGAACCAAGAGACCCAGTACTTC.

The CDR3 DNA follows: TGTGCCAGCATAGAAACTAGCGGGAGCAATGAGCAGTTCTTC. Amino acid sequence: CASIETSGSNEQFF. The gene calls are TRBV2 and TRBJ2-1, with 11 bases lining up with TRBD2. Germline V lookup: CDR1 SNHLY, CDR2 FYNNEI. The CDR3 sequence is 14 residues long. After removal of 7 bases from V and 6 bases from J, the junction contained 5 bases not matched to a gene.

This rearrangement joins TRBV4-3 to TRBJ2-5, with 14 bases identical to TRBD2. The germline CDR1 and CDR2 sequences are LGHNA and YSLEER. J gave up 1 base and V 1 base, and 2 bases lay outside the gene matches. This CDR3 has 17 residues. This CDR3 is CASSQGLAGGIQETQYF. The CDR3 DNA reads as TGCGCCAGCAGCCAAGGACTAGCGGGAGGGATCCAAGAGACCCAGTACTTC.

This rearrangement joins TRBV18 to TRBJ1-2, with a tentative D call TRBD1 (5 bases). The germline V and J ends were trimmed by 3 bases and 8 bases, with 10 bases remaining between them. This CDR3 region has 12 residues. The germline gives CDR1 KGHSH, CDR2 LQKENI. Here the CDR3 DNA reads TGTGCCAGCTCACCGACAGATGGAGGCTACACCTTC. It encodes CASSPTDGGYTF.